These 10 T cell receptor beta chains originate from one sample sequenced in a study of blood T cells in healthy people across ages. The authors ran a second PCR of about 6 to 11 cycles using a sample-barcoded 5' primer and a J-beta primer mix. TCRdb re-analysed the 5' RACE reads in MiXCR, keeping a single row per CDR3 protein. The data hold around 1.5 million distinct CDR3 sequences, with around 36% observed a single time. Sequenced input: blood. The origin of the receptors is a woman aged 25-40 years in good health.

This clonotype has ten or more counts. The V call is TRBV7-3, the J call TRBJ2-3; the D gene is possibly TRBD2 (6 bases). The CDR3 length is 14 residues. Deletions cut 5 bases from V and 4 bases from J, with 13 bases between. Looked up from germline, CDR1 is SGHTA and CDR2 is FQGTGA. Written as DNA, the CDR3 is TGTGCCAGCAGCCCCCATTCGGGAGCAGATACGCAGTATTTT. Translating gives CASSPHSGADTQYF.

This clonotype was observed a few times. The V gene is TRBV27, the J gene TRBJ2-7, with D perhaps assigned TRBD1 or TRBD2 (5 bases each). V lost 0 bases to trimming and J lost 3 bases, with 15 bases between them. Germline V gene sequence: CDR1 MNHEY, CDR2 SMNVEV (reference sequence). This CDR3 spans 16 amino acids. The CDR3 loop reads CASSLSSRGPFYEQYF. CDR3 bases: TGTGCCAGCAGTTTATCCTCCCGGGGACCCTTCTACGAGCAGTACTTC.

J is TRBJ2-4 and V is TRBV4-1; TRBD2 matches 12 bases. The J call may be in error: the DNA end matches TRBJ2-7 better. CDR1 and CDR2 from the germline V gene are MGHRA and YSYEKL. CDR3 length: 16 residues. Written as DNA, the CDR3 is TGCGCCAGCAGCCGATTAGCTAGCGGGGGGGACTACGAGCAGTACTTC. Amino acid sequence: CASSRLASGGDYEQYF.

A note on this clonotype: The germline gene is not matched at one end of the junction; a read error may be the cause. V and J are TRBV10-3 and TRBJ1-4; D is unresolved. The CDR3 extends over 16 amino acids. Per the germline V gene, CDR1 is ENHRY and CDR2 is SYGVKD. CDR3: CAISESNLATNEKPFF. DNA for the CDR3: TGTGCCATCAGTGAGTCGAATTTGGCAACTAATGAAAAACCGTTTTTT.

This clonotype was observed a handful of times. The chain has TRBV20-1 and TRBJ1-6, with D unclear. The germline gives CDR1 DFQATT, CDR2 SNEGSKA (reference sequence). V lost 0 bases, J lost 10 bases, and 16 bases lay in between. This CDR3 comprises 15 residues. The DNA for the CDR3 is TGCAGTGCTAGAGATAATCTAGGGTCCGGGTCACCCCTCCACTTT. Its translation: CSARDNLGSGSPLHF.

This chain uses TRBV9 with TRBJ2-3, with TRBD2 matching 10 bases. This CDR3 contains 15 residues. The junction had 6 bases not matched to a gene; V was cut back by 3 bases and J by 5 bases. Germline lookup yields CDR1 SGDLS and CDR2 YYNGEE. This CDR3 is CASSASGGEGDTQYF. CDR3 bases: TGTGCCAGCAGCGCCAGCGGGGGGGAGGGAGATACGCAGTATTTT.

This clonotype has just a few counts. The chain links TRBV9 to TRBJ2-3, with 10 positions matching TRBD2. The CDR3 is 16 amino acids. Looked up from germline, CDR1 is SGDLS and CDR2 is YYNGEE. Germline trimming cut 4 bases from V and 2 bases from J; bases unmatched to any gene: 7. The CDR3 DNA reads as TGTGCCAGCAGCCTTGAAAGCGGGAGGGCCACAGATACGCAGTATTTT. The encoded protein is CASSLESGRATDTQYF.

At least ten counts were recorded for this clonotype. V gene TRBV3-1 combines with J gene TRBJ2-3; D call uncertain. Trimming cost V 1 base and J 7 bases, with 6 bases left between them. Germline CDR1 reads LGHDT; CDR2 reads YNNKEL (reference sequence). CDR3 length: 12 residues. The CDR3 DNA follows: TGTGCCAGCAGCCAAGTCTCGAATACGCAGTATTTT. Protein sequence: CASSQVSNTQYF.

This clonotype showed up just a few times. This chain connects TRBV4-1 to TRBJ2-2; maybe TRBD2 (6 bases). Trimming removed 2 bases at V and 6 bases at J, with 13 bases between. Germline loops: CDR1 MGHRA, CDR2 YSYEKL. The CDR3 sequence is 15 residues long. CDR3: CASSQSLALAGELFF. The CDR3 region has the DNA TGCGCCAGCAGCCAAAGCCTAGCGTTGGCCGGGGAGCTGTTTTTT.

This clonotype was recorded a few times. The chain recombines TRBV7-6 with TRBJ1-4; 11 bases map to TRBD1. The CDR3 covers 15 residues. Germline lookup yields CDR1 SGHVS and CDR2 FNYEAQ. The trim removed 5 bases at V and 8 bases at J, leaving 7 bases unmatched. CDR3 region: CASSPRTGGAEKLFF. DNA of the CDR3: TGTGCCAGCAGCCCGAGGACAGGGGGCGCAGAAAAACTGTTTTTT.